This T cell receptor (beta chain) was recorded in a study of siplizumab effects on memory and regulatory T cells. Germline-derived CDR1 and CDR2 are MGHRA and YSYEKL. Between the trimmed V and J ends, which lost 4 bases and 2 bases, there was a span of 6 bases. The CDR3 has 13 residues. Turning to this clone: The antigen is unknown.

For every sample, about 10^5 TCR templates were assayed. Sequencing was performed with immunoSEQ multiplex PCR; in TCRdb, only in-frame clones are kept and a portion is missing. The sample carries about 55,000 clones, roughly 97% recorded once. Study results and limitations: Alloreactive sequences tracing back to unstimulated CD4+ memory cells fell significantly with siplizumab. There were only a minor fraction of alloreactive clones that mapped to unstimulated subsets.

The sequence was collected from a human donor in good health. The source material was naive CD4+ T cells sorted from blood. J is TRBJ1-3 and V is TRBV4-1; no clear D. The CDR3 DNA sequence: TGCGCCAGCAGCCCGAGGCCTGGAAACACCATATATTTT. Encoded protein: CASSPRPGNTIYF.